The T cell receptor beta chain under discussion was sequenced for a study of identical twins. In this sample, this clonotype turned up many times. Its antigen is not identified. CDR1 is KGHDR, CDR2 SFDVKD, per germline. The CDR3 has 16 residues. V dropped 3 bases and J dropped 5; count of bases not matched to a gene: 6. MiXCR was run by TCRdb on the 5' RACE reads, yielding one entry per CDR3 protein. The sample has approximately 600,000 distinct CDR3 sequences, 9.5% to 10% seen once. Regarding the study as a whole: Beta out-of-frame sequences showed weaker excess twin sharing. Invariant populations such as MAIT and iNKT cells could partly muddle zero-insertion analyses. Shared out-of-frame alpha sequences (those common to twins) showed excess low generation probability.

The data were also submitted as part of a second study, on yellow fever vaccine responses in identical twins.

This TCR derives from a woman under 30 in good health. The chain recombines TRBV24-1 with TRBJ1-1; 12 bases map to TRBD1. The sequenced sample was PBMCs. CDR3 in amino acids: CATSDAGTGGRTEAFF. The CDR3 region has the DNA TGTGCCACCAGTGATGCCGGGACAGGGGGCAGGACTGAAGCTTTCTTT.